This T cell receptor (beta chain) was sequenced during a study of T cells in Graves' hyperthyroidism and ophthalmopathy. Authors of the study amplified TCR beta CDR3 regions from RNA transcripts. A first-round RT-PCR of the TCR CDR3 used the HTBI primer set. MiXCR was run by TCRdb on the multiplex PCR reads, yielding one entry per CDR3 protein. The repertoire holds 500,000 to 700,000 distinct CDR3 sequences, with around 17% as singletons. Graves' hyperthyroidism was deemed stable absent ophthalmopathy progression within 18 months. Each 10 ml fresh peripheral blood draw supplied the PBMCs. CDR3 length: 16 residues. Germline loops: CDR1 ENHRY, CDR2 SYGVKD. The V end was cut by 0 bases, the J end by 0 bases, with 8 bases between. Many counts were recorded for this clonotype. Its specificity is unknown. General study findings and limits: The model identified upcoming ophthalmopathy a median approximately six months ahead of onset. Ophthalmopathy could be told apart from stable hyperthyroidism with a 13 V-J model.

Sample: blood. This sequence joins TRBV10-3 and TRBJ2-2; D not certain. The sequence derives from a woman aged 18-29 years with Graves' hyperthyroidism. The CDR3 sequence: CAISESRDTNTGELFF. CDR3 DNA sequence: TGTGCCATCAGTGAGTCCAGAGACACGAACACCGGGGAGCTGTTTTTT.